This T cell receptor (beta chain) came from a study of T cells in Graves' hyperthyroidism and ophthalmopathy (dated by TCRdb to the late 2010s). About the investigation overall: Peripheral blood samples were taken at the time of initial diagnosis, prior to any treatment. The paper reports TCR Vbeta CDR3 sequencing of some 140 peripheral blood samples: 43 ophthalmopathy, around 80 hyperthyroidism and 17 progressor patients. TCR V-J signatures able to tell the groups apart were searched for in a discovery cohort of some 97 patients, of whom fewer than 45 had Graves' ophthalmopathy and 55 to 65 had stable Graves' hyperthyroidism. For training and testing, the roughly 97 patients in the discovery cohort were randomly divided in a 7:3 ratio. Prospective prediction of ophthalmopathy was tested in an independent validation cohort consisting of some 20 hyperthyroidism patients and approximately 16 patients who later progressed to ophthalmopathy. Following sampling, methimazole starting at 30 mg daily was given to hyperthyroidism patients, and high-dose intravenous methylprednisolone was given to ophthalmopathy patients. In addition, the study compared T-cell repertoires in thyroid tissue and in blood from over 5 Graves' hyperthyroidism patients.

Summary of the overall study and its limitations: Blood samples also contained most of the expanded thyroid clonotypes (frequency above 0.001), which suggests that blood repertoires may reflect thyroid immune responses. Sample size was not statistically predetermined, and blinding of investigators to group allocation was not performed. Ophthalmopathy was separated from stable hyperthyroidism by a 13 V-J signature model, with around 88% sensitivity and about 84% specificity obtained in cross-validation and 80%/75% obtained in testing. In validation, the model predicted progression to ophthalmopathy with over 60% sensitivity and about 72% specificity, a median of roughly seven months before onset.

With respect to this clonotype: The clone's antigen remains unknown. The sample holds no much larger clone one base away, and base qualities are not on file.

Moderately to severely active disease, a Clinical Activity Score of at least 3, a NOSPECS grade of at least 4, and a duration under 3 months were present in ophthalmopathy patients. Patients with uncontrolled infections, other autoimmune diseases, pregnancy or lactation were excluded. Clinical symptoms, serum thyroxine and TRAb, thyroid ultrasound, and orbital computed tomography formed the basis for the diagnoses. PBMCs were isolated from roughly 10 ml of fresh peripheral blood by Ficoll-Paque density gradient centrifugation. Total RNA was extracted using Trizol reagent, and RNA quality was assessed on an Agilent 2100 Bioanalyzer. The germline V gene specifies SQVTM as CDR1 and ANQGSEA as CDR2. Taken from cysteine to phenylalanine, the CDR3 has 13 residues. Left in the record is the CDR3 DNA by itself, 39 bases read in frame from the first base. Relative to germline, V is missing 7 bases and J is missing 0 bases, with 6 bases of the junction outside any gene match.

The TCR beta CDR3 regions were amplified from RNA transcripts. For the first round of RT-PCR on the TCR CDR3, the HTBI primer set was used together with the Qiagen OneStep RT-PCR kit. Libraries were constructed in a second round of multiplex PCR, after which size selection and purification were carried out. Sequencing of the libraries was done on an Illumina HiSeq2000 using paired-end 100 bp reads. Processing in the source paper ran as follows. SOAPnuke was used to process the raw data, throwing out any read that contained adapters or uncalled bases, had a mean Phred below 15, or lacked an exact constant-primer or identifier match. High-quality paired reads were merged using COPE v1.2.5, and each unique nucleotide sequence was defined as a clonotype. Clonotypes were aligned to IMGT TRBV, TRBD and TRBJ reference segments using MiTCR v1.1. The analysis included only V-J combinations with a frequency above 0.0001, which together covered more than 98% of the repertoires. The TCS score was defined as F50 (clonal expansion) divided by E x V (chaos), with BLOSUM62-based TCRdist calculated between CDR3 peptides within each V-J. Welch's t-statistics and random forest reduced approximately 520 V-J features to about 12, which were used in a naive Bayes classifier (R e1071). The similarity between thyroid and blood repertoires was quantified using the Morisita-Horn index. TCRdb ran its own pipeline on the public reads, namely fastp trimming at Q25 and MiXCR clone calling, and kept in-frame beta chains. Identical CDR3 proteins give one entry, which carries the most common genes and DNA. The authors' filters were not applied to this entry. The sample has 45,000 to 75,000 distinct CDR3 sequences on record, around half of them singletons. The top ten constitute 9.5% to 15% of the sample.

This receptor was identified in a woman in her thirties with Graves' ophthalmopathy. Sequenced sample: blood. In this chain, TRBV29-1 is recombined with TRBJ2-7, and TRBD2 matches 7 of the central bases. The CDR3 protein sequence reads: CSAMGGSSYEQYF. The DNA sequence reads TGCAGCGCGATGGGCGGGAGCTCCTACGAGCAGTACTTC.